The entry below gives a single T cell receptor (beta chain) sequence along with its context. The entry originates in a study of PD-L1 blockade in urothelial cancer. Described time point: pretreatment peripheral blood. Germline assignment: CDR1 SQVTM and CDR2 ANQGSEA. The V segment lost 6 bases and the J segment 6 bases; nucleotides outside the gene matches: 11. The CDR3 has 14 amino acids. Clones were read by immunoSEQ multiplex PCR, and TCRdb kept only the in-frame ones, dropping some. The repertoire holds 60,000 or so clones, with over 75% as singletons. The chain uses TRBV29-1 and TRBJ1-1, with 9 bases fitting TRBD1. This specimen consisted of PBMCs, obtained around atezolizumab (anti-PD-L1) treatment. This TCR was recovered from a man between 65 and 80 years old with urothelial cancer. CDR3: CSVDRLDRGSEAFF. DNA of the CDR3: TGCAGCGTAGACCGCTTGGACAGGGGCTCTGAAGCTTTCTTT.